This passage covers 9 T cell receptor beta chains from one sample sequenced in a study of T-cell reconstitution after alpha-beta-depleted transplantation in children. Unique molecular identifiers were incorporated into the prepared TCRbeta library. TCRdb reprocessed the PCR reads via MiXCR and lists one record per CDR3 protein. The repertoire consists of some 600,000 distinct CDR3 sequences, with 10% to 15% occurring once and the leading ten covering 2.2%. The specimen was PBMCs, mostly from graft donor cells, collected 360 days after TCRalphabeta/CD19-depleted stem cell transplant. Source of these receptors: a male patient younger than 18 who had a stem cell transplant for acute myeloid leukemia, so the T cells may come from the graft donor.

The chain is built from TRBV25-1 and TRBJ2-7; TRBD1 matches at 10 bases. V shed 8 bases and J 0 bases; nucleotides not matched to a gene: 4. The CDR3 is made up of 14 amino acids. CDR1 and CDR2 (germline): MGHDK, SYGVNS. The chain's CDR3 is CASGGQGSSYEQYF. CDR3 coding DNA: TGTGCCAGCGGGGGACAGGGGAGCTCCTACGAGCAGTACTTC.

The chain carries TRBV4-3 and TRBJ2-7; TRBD2 matches 7 bases. The CDR3 length is 19 residues. CDR1 and CDR2 (germline): LGHNA, YSLEER. V gave up 0 bases and J gave up 3 bases; unmatched junction bases: 17. The CDR3 loop is CASSQDAPASAGRFYEQYF. The CDR3 nucleotides are TGCGCCAGCAGCCAAGATGCCCCAGCTTCAGCGGGAAGATTCTACGAGCAGTACTTC.

The V gene is TRBV12-3 or TRBV12-4, the J gene TRBJ2-1; TRBD2 agrees at 7 bases. There are 17 residues in the CDR3. J lost 1 base, V lost 4 bases, and 10 bases had no gene match. The CDR3: CASSSAGRRLSYNEQFF. In DNA form, the CDR3 reads TGTGCCAGCAGTTCAGCGGGGCGGAGATTATCCTACAATGAGCAGTTCTTC.

This clonotype was counted only a few times. The rearrangement joins TRBV5-1 to TRBJ2-7; 12 bases are a match to TRBD2. The CDR3 totals 17 residues. With 2 bases clipped from V and 5 bases from J, the junction kept 11 bases outside the gene matches. Germline CDR1 is SGHRS and CDR2 is YFSETQ. DNA for the CDR3: TGCGCCAGCAGCTTCATGCTAGCGGGAGGGCCAGTCAACGAGCAGTACTTC. Its protein product is CASSFMLAGGPVNEQYF. The entire variable domain, with the rest obtained from reference TRBV5-1 and TRBJ2-7, is as follows: KAGVTQTPRYLIKTRGQQVTLSCSPISGHRSVSWYQQTPGQGLQFLFEYFSETQRNKGNFPGRFSGRQFSNSRSEMNVSTLELGDSALYLCASSFMLAGGPVNEQYFGPGTRLTVT.

This clonotype was counted many times. J is TRBJ2-5 and V is TRBV5-1; D ambiguous. Germline lookup yields CDR1 SGHRS and CDR2 YFSETQ. Trimming cost V 4 bases and J 1 base, with 2 bases left between them. The CDR3 length is 11 residues. CDR3 DNA: TGCGCCAGCAGCATCCAAGAGACCCAGTACTTC. As protein: CASSIQETQYF.

At least ten counts were recorded for this clonotype. The V call is TRBV20-1, the J call TRBJ2-7; TRBD2 matches at 8 bases. CDR1 and CDR2 (germline): DFQATT, SNEGSKA (reference sequence). The CDR3 is 13 residues long. The ends lost 1 base at V and 3 bases at J; junction bases unmatched: 2. The CDR3 reads CSARVSGSYEQYF. CDR3 in DNA: TGCAGTGCTAGAGTCAGCGGGAGCTACGAGCAGTACTTC.

As concerns this clonotype: A read error may be the cause here, since a much bigger clone is one base away. The CDR3 does not end in the conserved phenylalanine or tryptophan, so this is likely a read error. DNA of the CDR3: TGCAGCGTTGAGTTCCGGACCCCGGGGTCGGGCGAGCAGTTCTGC. Translation gives CSVEFRTPGSGEQFC. The gene calls are TRBV29-1 and TRBJ2-1; the D gene is possibly TRBD2 (5 bases). V lost 3 bases and J 10 bases, leaving 22 bases between the germline ends. The CDR3 extends over 15 amino acids. Germline assignment: CDR1 SQVTM and CDR2 ANQGSEA.

The chain employs TRBV19 and TRBJ2-7; weak D call: TRBD1 (6 bases). The V gene lost 9 bases and the J gene lost 7 bases, with 16 bases spanning the gap. CDR1 is LNHDA, CDR2 SQIVND, per germline (reference sequence). This CDR3 region has 12 residues. The CDR3 region is CARSRDTAEQYF. CDR3 nucleotides: TGTGCCAGATCGAGGGACACCGCGGAGCAGTACTTC.

CDR3 residues: CSARVVREQYF. The CDR3 DNA reads as TGCAGTGCTAGAGTTGTGCGCGAGCAGTACTTC. This chain connects TRBV20-1 to TRBJ2-7; no clear D. This CDR3 is built from 11 residues. The germline CDR1 and CDR2 sequences are DFQATT and SNEGSKA (reference sequence). V gave up 1 base and J gave up 6 bases, with 7 bases separating them.